What follows are 20 T cell receptor beta chains derived from one specimen sequenced in a study of blood T cells in healthy people across ages. The second PCR ran roughly 6 to 11 cycles with a sample-barcoded 5' primer and J-beta primers. TCRdb fed the 5' RACE reads into MiXCR, producing one record per CDR3 protein. This table holds roughly 1,500,000 distinct CDR3 sequences, about 40% found once. Sample: blood. The source of these receptors is a woman between 18 and 29 years old in good health.

This clonotype has more than one count but fewer than ten. The V and J genes are TRBV12-3 or TRBV12-4 and TRBJ2-3; 8 bases agree with TRBD2. The V and J ends lost 6 bases and 6 bases, in that order; junction bases with no gene match: 11. The CDR3 runs to 15 residues. The DNA for the CDR3 is TGTGCCAGCAGGTACACTAGCGGACCAGGGGATACGCAGTATTTT. Amino acid sequence: CASRYTSGPGDTQYF.

Notes on this clonotype: One end of the junction does not line up with germline, which may come from a read error. The chain joins TRBV3-1 to TRBJ2-4; D assignment may be TRBD1 or TRBD2 (5 bases each). With the DNA end fitting TRBJ2-7 better, the J assignment may be wrong. Germline V gene data show CDR1 as LGHDT and CDR2 as YNNKEL (reference sequence). CDR3 size: 17 residues. CDR3 protein: CASNQDYRGQGGNEQYF. The CDR3 coding sequence is TGTGCCAGCAACCAAGATTATAGGGGTCAAGGAGGTAACGAGCAGTACTTC.

In its sample, this clonotype was seen a few times. CDR3: CASSAGVGSYEQYF. CDR3 DNA sequence: TGTGCCAGCAGTGCAGGGGTTGGGTCCTACGAGCAGTACTTC. The rearrangement links TRBV6-1 to TRBJ2-7, with D possibly TRBD1 on 6 matching bases. The germline gives CDR1 MNHNS, CDR2 SASEGT. V lost 4 bases to trimming and J lost 1 base, with 11 bases between them. The CDR3 consists of 14 residues.

The table lists this clonotype with a few counts. The junction and the germline gene differ at one end; a read error may be behind it. The CDR3 reads CASSLPPGLAYDEQFF. The CDR3 nucleotides are TGCGCCAGCAGCTTGCCCCCGGGACTAGCCTACGATGAGCAGTTCTTC. V usage is TRBV5-1 and J usage is TRBJ2-1; 9 positions agree with TRBD2. The CDR3 runs 16 residues. Per germline, CDR1 SGHRS and CDR2 YFSETQ. Based on the CDR3 plus reference TRBV5-1 and TRBJ2-1, the full variable domain is KAGVTQTPRYLIKTRGQQVTLSCSPISGHRSVSWYQQTPGQGLQFLFEYFSETQRNKGNFPGRFSGRQFSNSRSEMNVSTLELGDSALYLCASSLPPGLAYDEQFFGPGTRLTVL.

The chain uses TRBV7-2 and TRBJ2-1; 7 positions agree with TRBD1. Germline V lookup: CDR1 SGHTA, CDR2 FQGNSA. This CDR3 region has 12 residues. With V trimmed by 3 bases and J by 16 bases, 9 bases remained unmatched. The chain's CDR3 is CASSFDRTGHFF. CDR3 DNA sequence: TGTGCCAGCAGCTTTGACAGGACAGGCCACTTCTTC.

The table lists this clonotype with a few counts. The chain employs TRBV10-2 and TRBJ2-3; D gene unclear. Trimming left V 0 bases short and J 0 bases short, with 10 bases between. Per the germline V gene, CDR1 is WSHSY and CDR2 is SAAADI. The CDR3 runs 16 residues. The CDR3 is CASSESGFASTDTQYF. The CDR3 bases are TGCGCCAGCAGTGAGTCAGGGTTCGCTAGCACAGATACGCAGTATTTT.

This clonotype has more than one count but fewer than ten. The J gene is TRBJ1-1, the V gene TRBV6-1, with D maybe TRBD1 (5 bases). V dropped 10 bases and J dropped 0 bases, with 15 bases sitting between them. This CDR3 has 14 residues. Germline CDR1 is MNHNS and CDR2 is SASEGT. Here the CDR3 DNA reads TGTGCCACCACTGCCGGGACTGTGAACACTGAAGCTTTCTTT. It codes for CATTAGTVNTEAFF.

The CDR3 nucleotides are TGTGCCAGCAACCAGGGACAGCTCACTGAAGCTTTCTTT. Its protein is CASNQGQLTEAFF. The chain joins TRBV5-4 to TRBJ1-1; 7 bases match TRBD1. In germline, CDR1 is SGHNT, CDR2 YYREEE (reference sequence). Trimming at V came to 6 bases and at J to 4 bases, leaving 6 bases not matched to a gene. The CDR3 is made up of 13 amino acids.

The DNA for the CDR3 is TGCGCCAGCAGCTTGGAAGCTAGCGGGAGTGTGGAGCAGTTCTTC. Encoded protein: CASSLEASGSVEQFF. V and J are TRBV5-1 and TRBJ2-1; TRBD2 aligns across 10 bases. The CDR3 covers 15 residues. The J segment lost 10 bases and the V segment lost 0 bases, leaving 7 bases of the junction unmatched. Per germline, CDR1 SGHRS and CDR2 YFSETQ.

The chain employs TRBV4-1 and TRBJ2-5, with 13 bases fitting TRBD2. The end of the DNA fits TRBJ2-7 better, so the J call may be wrong. CDR1 MGHRA and CDR2 YSYEKL come from the germline V gene. The CDR3 has 16 residues. In DNA, the CDR3 is TGCGCCAGCAGCCCCAGGGGGACTAGCGGGACCTACGAGCAGTACTTC. As protein: CASSPRGTSGTYEQYF.

V is TRBV6-1 and J is TRBJ1-2, with D uncertain. CDR1 is MNHNS, CDR2 SASEGT, per germline. This CDR3 region has 17 residues. V was trimmed by 6 bases and J by 5 bases, leaving 25 bases between them. In DNA form, the CDR3 reads TGTGCCAGCAGAAGCAGACCGGAGAGGGTGATATGGTATGGCTACACCTTC. This codes for CASRSRPERVIWYGYTF.

This clonotype has a handful of counts. Its ends do not fully match the called genes, so a read error is possible. The J gene is TRBJ2-7, the V gene TRBV5-1; TRBD1 or TRBD2 may be the D gene (5 bases each). This CDR3 contains 13 residues. In germline, CDR1 is SGHRS, CDR2 YFSETQ. The CDR3, as DNA: TGTGCCAGCAGTTGGGACGGATCCTACGAGCAGTACTTC. This gives the protein CASSWDGSYEQYF.

As concerns this clonotype: The junction differs from germline at one of its ends, possibly a read error. V is TRBV20-1 and J is TRBJ1-5; no reliable D call. The CDR3 loop spans 13 amino acids. Per germline, CDR1 DFQATT and CDR2 SNEGSKA (reference sequence). The CDR3 coding sequence is TGCAGTGCTAGAGTTTCCGGCAATCAGCCCCATCATTTT. Its translation is CSARVSGNQPHHF.

This sequence joins TRBV5-1 and TRBJ2-4; 7 bases align to TRBD2. The closer fit of TRBJ2-7 to the DNA end suggests the J call may be wrong. The CDR3 length is 16 residues. Germline-derived CDR1 and CDR2 are SGHRS and YFSETQ. This CDR3 reads CASSPIGRAGTYEQYF. CDR3 sequence (DNA): TGCGCCAGCAGCCCAATAGGACGAGCGGGAACCTACGAGCAGTACTTC.

The rearrangement joins TRBV6-6 to TRBJ1-2; 12 positions agree with TRBD1. Germline trimming cut 6 bases from V and 3 bases from J; bases unmatched to any gene: 11. CDR3 length equals 17 residues. The germline CDR1 and CDR2 sequences are MNHNY and SVGAGI (reference sequence). The DNA for the CDR3 is TGTGCCAGCAGCCCTGGGACAGGGGGCGCGGGACACTATGGCTACACCTTC. It specifies CASSPGTGGAGHYGYTF.

This clonotype has a single count. The chain combines TRBV6-1 with TRBJ1-4, with D uncertain. Germline lookup yields CDR1 MNHNS and CDR2 SASEGT. The V gene lost 3 bases and the J gene lost 0 bases, with 17 bases spanning the gap. This CDR3 is 18 amino acids long. CDR3 protein: CASSERNLVQTTNEKLFF. CDR3 nucleotide sequence: TGTGCCAGCAGTGAGAGAAATCTAGTACAAACAACTAATGAAAAACTGTTTTTT.

The chain employs TRBV7-6 and TRBJ2-3, with D possibly TRBD2 on 5 matching bases. Germline lookup yields CDR1 SGHVS and CDR2 FNYEAQ. CDR3 size: 18 residues. The germline V and J ends were trimmed by 1 base and 1 base, with 18 bases remaining between them. CDR3 sequence (DNA): TGTGCCAGCAGCTTAGAGGTGTCGGGGAGCTATGGCACAGATACGCAGTATTTT. This encodes CASSLEVSGSYGTDTQYF.

The chain joins TRBV5-1 to TRBJ1-1; 8 nucleotides agree with TRBD1. The CDR3 length is 16 residues. CDR1 and CDR2 (germline): SGHRS, YFSETQ. Trimming cost V 4 bases and J 1 base; bases outside gene matches: 9. The CDR3 is CASSVKTGGGNTEAFF. The CDR3 coding sequence is TGCGCCAGCAGCGTGAAAACAGGGGGAGGGAACACTGAAGCTTTCTTT.

This chain uses TRBV4-2 with TRBJ2-1, with D perhaps matching TRBD2 (5 bases). Trimming pared 4 bases from V and 8 bases from J, leaving 15 bases between. This CDR3 has 14 amino acids. The germline V gene has CDR1 LGHNA and CDR2 YNFKEQ. Written as DNA, the CDR3 is TGTGCCAGCAGCCCCCGGGGTAGCACCCATGAGCAGTTCTTC. The encoded protein is CASSPRGSTHEQFF.

The chain carries TRBV20-1 and TRBJ2-1; D unclear. The CDR3 is made up of 12 amino acids. Per the germline V gene, CDR1 is DFQATT and CDR2 is SNEGSKA (reference sequence). The germline V and J ends were trimmed by 2 bases and 1 base, with 3 bases remaining between them. The CDR3 spells CSARRSYNEQFF. The CDR3 coding sequence is TGCAGTGCTAGAAGATCCTACAATGAGCAGTTCTTC.